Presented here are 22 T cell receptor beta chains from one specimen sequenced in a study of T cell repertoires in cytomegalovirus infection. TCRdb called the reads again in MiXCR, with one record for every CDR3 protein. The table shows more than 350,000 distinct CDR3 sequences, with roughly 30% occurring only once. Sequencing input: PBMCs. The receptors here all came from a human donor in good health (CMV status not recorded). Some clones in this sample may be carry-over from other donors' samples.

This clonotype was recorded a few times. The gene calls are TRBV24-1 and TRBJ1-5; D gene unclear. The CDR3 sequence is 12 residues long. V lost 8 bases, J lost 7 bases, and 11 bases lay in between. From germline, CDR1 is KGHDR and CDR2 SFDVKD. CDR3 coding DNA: TGTGCCACCAACCAAGTTGGACAGCCCCAGCATTTT. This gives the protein CATNQVGQPQHF.

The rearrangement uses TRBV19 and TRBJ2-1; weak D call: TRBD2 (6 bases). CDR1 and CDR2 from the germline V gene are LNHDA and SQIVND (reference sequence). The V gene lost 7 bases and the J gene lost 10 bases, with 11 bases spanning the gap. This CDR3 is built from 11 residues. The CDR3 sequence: CASTYGGEQFF. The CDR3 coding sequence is TGTGCCAGTACCTATGGGGGGGAGCAGTTCTTC.

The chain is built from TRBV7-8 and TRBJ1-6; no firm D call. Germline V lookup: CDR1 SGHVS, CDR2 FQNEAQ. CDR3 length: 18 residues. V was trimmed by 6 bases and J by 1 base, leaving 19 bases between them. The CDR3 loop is CASRAQREGGSYNSPLHF. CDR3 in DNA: TGTGCCAGCAGAGCCCAGAGGGAGGGAGGGTCCTATAATTCACCCCTCCACTTT.

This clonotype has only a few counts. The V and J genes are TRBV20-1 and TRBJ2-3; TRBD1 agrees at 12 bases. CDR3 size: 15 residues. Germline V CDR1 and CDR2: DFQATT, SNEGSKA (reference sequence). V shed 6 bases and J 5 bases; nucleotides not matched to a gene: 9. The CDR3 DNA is TGCAGTGCACGAGAGGGACAGGGGGCGATAGATACGCAGTATTTT. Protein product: CSAREGQGAIDTQYF.

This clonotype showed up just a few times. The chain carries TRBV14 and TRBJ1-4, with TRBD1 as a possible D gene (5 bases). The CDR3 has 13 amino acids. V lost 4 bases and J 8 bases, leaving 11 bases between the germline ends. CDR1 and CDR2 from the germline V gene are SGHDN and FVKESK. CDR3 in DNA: TGTGCCAGCAGCCCCAGGTGGGACGAAAAACTGTTTTTT. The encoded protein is CASSPRWDEKLFF.

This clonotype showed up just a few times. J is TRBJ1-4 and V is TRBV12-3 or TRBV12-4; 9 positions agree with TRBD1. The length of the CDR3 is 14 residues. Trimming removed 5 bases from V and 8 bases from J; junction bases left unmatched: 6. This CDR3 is CASSRTGVREKLFF. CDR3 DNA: TGTGCCAGCAGTCGGACAGGGGTTCGCGAAAAACTGTTTTTT.

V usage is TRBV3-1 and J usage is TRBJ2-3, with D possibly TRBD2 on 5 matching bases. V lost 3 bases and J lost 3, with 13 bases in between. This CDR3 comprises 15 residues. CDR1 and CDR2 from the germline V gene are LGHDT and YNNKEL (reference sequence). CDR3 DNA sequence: TGTGCCAGCAGCCACGGGAACAAGCGGACAGATACGCAGTATTTT. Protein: CASSHGNKRTDTQYF.

The DNA of the CDR3 is TGTGCCAGCAGCTTACGGGGGGGATCTGACCTCACAGATACGCAGTATTTT. Translating it yields CASSLRGGSDLTDTQYF. The V and J genes are TRBV5-5 and TRBJ2-3; 8 positions match TRBD2. The CDR3 extends over 17 amino acids. The germline gives CDR1 SGHKS, CDR2 YYEKEE (reference sequence). V shed 2 bases and J 2 bases; nucleotides not matched to a gene: 10.

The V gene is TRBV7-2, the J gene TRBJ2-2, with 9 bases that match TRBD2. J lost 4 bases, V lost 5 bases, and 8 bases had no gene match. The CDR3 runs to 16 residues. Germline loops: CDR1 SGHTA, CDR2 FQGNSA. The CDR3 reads CASSLLRGGATGELFF. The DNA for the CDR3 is TGTGCCAGCAGCCTTCTCCGCGGGGGGGCCACCGGGGAGCTGTTTTTT. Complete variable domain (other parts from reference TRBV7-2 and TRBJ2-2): GAGVSQSPSNKVTEKGKDVELRCDPISGHTALYWYRQSLGQGLEFLIYFQGNSAPDKSGLPSDRFSAERTGGSVSTLTIQRTQQEDSAVYLCASSLLRGGATGELFFGEGSRLTVL.

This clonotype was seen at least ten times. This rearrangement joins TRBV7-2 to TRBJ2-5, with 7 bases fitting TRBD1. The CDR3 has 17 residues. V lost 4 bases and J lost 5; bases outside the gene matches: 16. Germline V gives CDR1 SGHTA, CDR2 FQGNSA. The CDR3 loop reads CASSSNTGALSRETQYF. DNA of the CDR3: TGTGCCAGCAGCTCAAACACAGGGGCCCTTTCAAGGGAGACCCAGTACTTC.

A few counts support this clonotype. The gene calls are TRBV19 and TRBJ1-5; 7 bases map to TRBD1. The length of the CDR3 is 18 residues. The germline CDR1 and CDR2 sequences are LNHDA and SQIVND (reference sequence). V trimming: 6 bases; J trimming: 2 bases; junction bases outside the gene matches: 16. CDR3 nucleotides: TGTGCCAGTAGGACAGGGCCGAAGGGTGGGTCGGGCAATCAGCCCCAGCATTTT. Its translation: CASRTGPKGGSGNQPQHF. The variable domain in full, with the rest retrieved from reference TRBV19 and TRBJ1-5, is DGGITQSPKYLFRKEGQNVTLSCEQNLNHDAMYWYRQDPGQGLRLIYYSQIVNDFQKGDIAEGYSVSREKKESFPLTVTSAQKNPTAFYLCASRTGPKGGSGNQPQHFGDGTRLSIL.

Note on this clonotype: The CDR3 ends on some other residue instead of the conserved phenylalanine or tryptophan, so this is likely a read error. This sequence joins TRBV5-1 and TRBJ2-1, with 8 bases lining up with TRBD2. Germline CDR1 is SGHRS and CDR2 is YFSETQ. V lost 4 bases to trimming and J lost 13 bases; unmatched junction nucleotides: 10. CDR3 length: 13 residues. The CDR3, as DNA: TGCGCCAGCAGCACCCGGGGGGGCGACAGCCAGTTCTTA. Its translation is CASSTRGGDSQFL.

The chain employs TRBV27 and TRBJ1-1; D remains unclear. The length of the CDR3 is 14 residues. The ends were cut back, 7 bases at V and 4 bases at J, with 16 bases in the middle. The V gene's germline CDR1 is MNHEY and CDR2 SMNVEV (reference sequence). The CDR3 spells CASTARGRPTEAFF. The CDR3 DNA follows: TGTGCCAGCACTGCCCGCGGCCGGCCCACTGAAGCTTTCTTT.

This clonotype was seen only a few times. CDR3 nucleotides: TGTGCCAGCAGCCAAGCGGGGACCGGGGAGCTGTTTTTT. This translates into CASSQAGTGELFF. The chain recombines TRBV7-3 with TRBJ2-2; 7 bases agree with TRBD2. In germline, CDR1 is SGHTA, CDR2 FQGTGA. The CDR3 sequence is 13 residues long. V trimming: 5 bases; J trimming: 5 bases; junction bases outside the gene matches: 2.

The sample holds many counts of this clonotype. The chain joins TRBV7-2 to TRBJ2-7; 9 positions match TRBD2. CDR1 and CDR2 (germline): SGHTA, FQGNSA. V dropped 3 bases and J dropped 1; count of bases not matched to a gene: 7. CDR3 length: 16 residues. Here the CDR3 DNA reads TGTGCCAGCAGCTTTCGGGGACTAGCCGGTTCCTACGAGCAGTACTTC. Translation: CASSFRGLAGSYEQYF.

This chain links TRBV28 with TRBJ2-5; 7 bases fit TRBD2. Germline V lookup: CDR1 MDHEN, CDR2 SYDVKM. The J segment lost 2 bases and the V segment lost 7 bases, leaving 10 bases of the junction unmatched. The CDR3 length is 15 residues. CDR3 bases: TGTGCCAGCATCTACATGACTAGCCTTCAAGAGACCCAGTACTTC. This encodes CASIYMTSLQETQYF.

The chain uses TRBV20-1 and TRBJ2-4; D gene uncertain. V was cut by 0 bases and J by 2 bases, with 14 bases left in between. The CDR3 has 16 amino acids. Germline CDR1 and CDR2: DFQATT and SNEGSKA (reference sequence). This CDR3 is CSARDPMATTKNIQYF. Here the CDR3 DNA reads TGCAGTGCTAGAGATCCAATGGCAACCACCAAAAACATTCAGTACTTC.

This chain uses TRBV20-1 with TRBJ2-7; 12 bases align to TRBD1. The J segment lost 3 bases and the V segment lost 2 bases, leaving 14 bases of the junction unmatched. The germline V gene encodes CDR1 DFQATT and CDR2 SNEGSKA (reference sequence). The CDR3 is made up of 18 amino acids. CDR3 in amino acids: CSARFYQGGTGGYYEQYF. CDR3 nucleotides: TGCAGTGCTAGATTTTATCAAGGGGGGACAGGGGGCTACTACGAGCAGTACTTC.

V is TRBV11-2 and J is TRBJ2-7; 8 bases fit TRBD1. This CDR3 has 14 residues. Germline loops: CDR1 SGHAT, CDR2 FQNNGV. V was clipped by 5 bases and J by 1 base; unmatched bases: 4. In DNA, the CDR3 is TGTGCCAGCAGCAGGACAGGGTCGTCCTACGAGCAGTACTTC. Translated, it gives CASSRTGSSYEQYF.

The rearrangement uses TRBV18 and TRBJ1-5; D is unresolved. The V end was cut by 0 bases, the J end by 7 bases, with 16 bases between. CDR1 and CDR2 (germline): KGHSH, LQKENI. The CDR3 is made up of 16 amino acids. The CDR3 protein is CASSPPSMRQVQPQHF. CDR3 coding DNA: TGTGCCAGCTCACCACCGAGCATGAGGCAGGTCCAGCCCCAGCATTTT.

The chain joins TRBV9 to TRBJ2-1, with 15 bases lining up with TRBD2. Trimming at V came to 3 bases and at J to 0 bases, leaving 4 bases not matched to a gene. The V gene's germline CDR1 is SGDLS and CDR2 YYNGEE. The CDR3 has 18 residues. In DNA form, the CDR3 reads TGTGCCAGCAGCGGCGGGACTAGCGGGGGGAGCTCCTACAATGAGCAGTTCTTC. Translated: CASSGGTSGGSSYNEQFF. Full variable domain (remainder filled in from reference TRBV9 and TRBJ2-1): DSGVTQTPKHLITATGQRVTLRCSPRSGDLSVYWYQQSLDQGLQFLIQYYNGEERAKGNILERFSAQQFPDLHSELNLSSLELGDSALYFCASSGGTSGGSSYNEQFFGPGTRLTVL.

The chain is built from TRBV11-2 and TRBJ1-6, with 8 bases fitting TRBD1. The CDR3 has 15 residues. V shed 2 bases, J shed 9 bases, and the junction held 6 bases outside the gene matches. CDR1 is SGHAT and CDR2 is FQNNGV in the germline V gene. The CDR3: CASSLNRDRSSPLHF. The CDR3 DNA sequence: TGTGCCAGCAGCTTAAACCGGGACAGGTCTTCACCCCTCCACTTT.